This TCR beta chain was sequenced during a study of control samples from healthy donors and cancer patients. V shed 4 bases and J 4 bases; nucleotides not matched to a gene: 4. Germline values: CDR1 LGHDT, CDR2 YNNKEL (reference sequence). The CDR3 has 15 amino acids. The method was immunoSEQ multiplex PCR; TCRdb's version includes in-frame clones alone and lacks a portion of them. The table records 75,000 to 90,000 clones, roughly 86% of them present only once. The sequence derives from a man aged 25 to 40 in good health. Sample: blood. This chain connects TRBV3-1 (or the pseudogene TRBV3-2) to TRBJ2-3, with 11 bases that match TRBD2. In DNA, the CDR3 is TGTGCCAGCAGCCTAGCGGGGGGGCGGTCAGATACGCAGTATTTT. It yields the protein CASSLAGGRSDTQYF.